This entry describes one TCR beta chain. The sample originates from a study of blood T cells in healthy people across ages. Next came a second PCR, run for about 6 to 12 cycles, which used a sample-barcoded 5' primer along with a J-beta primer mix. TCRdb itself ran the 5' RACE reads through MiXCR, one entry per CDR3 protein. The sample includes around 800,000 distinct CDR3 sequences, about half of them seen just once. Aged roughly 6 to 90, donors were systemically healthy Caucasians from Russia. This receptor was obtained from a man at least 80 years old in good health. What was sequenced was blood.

In nucleotides, the CDR3 is TGTGCCAGCAGCTTAGAGTATTCCAGGGGGGATGGCTACACCTTC. This sequence encodes CASSLEYSRGDGYTF. The rearrangement joins TRBV7-2 to TRBJ1-2; TRBD1 matches at 7 bases. The V gene's germline CDR1 is SGHTA and CDR2 FQGNSA. This CDR3 region has 15 residues. The ends lost 1 base at V and 6 bases at J; junction bases unmatched: 8. Complete variable domain (other parts from reference TRBV7-2 and TRBJ1-2): GAGVSQSPSNKVTEKGKDVELRCDPISGHTALYWYRQSLGQGLEFLIYFQGNSAPDKSGLPSDRFSAERTGGSVSTLTIQRTQQEDSAVYLCASSLEYSRGDGYTFGSGTRLTVV.